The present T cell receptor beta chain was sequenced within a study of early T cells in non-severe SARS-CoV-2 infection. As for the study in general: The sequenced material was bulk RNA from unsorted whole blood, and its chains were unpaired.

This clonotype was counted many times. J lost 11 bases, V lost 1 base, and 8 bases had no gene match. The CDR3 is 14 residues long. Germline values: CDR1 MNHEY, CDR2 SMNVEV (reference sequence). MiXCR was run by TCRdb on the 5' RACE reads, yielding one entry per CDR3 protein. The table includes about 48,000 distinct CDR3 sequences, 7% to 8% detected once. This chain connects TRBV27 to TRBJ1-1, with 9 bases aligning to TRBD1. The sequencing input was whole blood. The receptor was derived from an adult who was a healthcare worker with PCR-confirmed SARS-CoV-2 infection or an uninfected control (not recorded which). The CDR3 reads CASSLLGTGSRAFF. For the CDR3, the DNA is TGTGCCAGCAGTTTATTGGGGACAGGGTCGCGGGCTTTCTTT.